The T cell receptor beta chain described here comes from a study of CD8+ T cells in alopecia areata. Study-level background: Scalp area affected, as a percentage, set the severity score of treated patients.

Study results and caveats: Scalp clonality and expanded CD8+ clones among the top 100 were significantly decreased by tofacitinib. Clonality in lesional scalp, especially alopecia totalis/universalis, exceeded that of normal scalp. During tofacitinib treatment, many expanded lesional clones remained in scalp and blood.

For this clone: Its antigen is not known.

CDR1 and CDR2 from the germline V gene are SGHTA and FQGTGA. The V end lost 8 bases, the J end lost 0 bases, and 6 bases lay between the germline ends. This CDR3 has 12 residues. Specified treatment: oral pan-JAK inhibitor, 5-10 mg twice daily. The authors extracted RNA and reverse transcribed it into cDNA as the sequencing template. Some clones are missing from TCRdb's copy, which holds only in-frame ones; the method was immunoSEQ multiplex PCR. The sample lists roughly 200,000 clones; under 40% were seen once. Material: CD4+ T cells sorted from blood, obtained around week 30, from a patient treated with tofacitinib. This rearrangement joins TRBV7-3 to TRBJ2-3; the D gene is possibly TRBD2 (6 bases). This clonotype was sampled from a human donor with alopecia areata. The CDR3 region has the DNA TGTGCCAGCGGAGGGAGCACAGATACGCAGTATTTT. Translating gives CASGGSTDTQYF.